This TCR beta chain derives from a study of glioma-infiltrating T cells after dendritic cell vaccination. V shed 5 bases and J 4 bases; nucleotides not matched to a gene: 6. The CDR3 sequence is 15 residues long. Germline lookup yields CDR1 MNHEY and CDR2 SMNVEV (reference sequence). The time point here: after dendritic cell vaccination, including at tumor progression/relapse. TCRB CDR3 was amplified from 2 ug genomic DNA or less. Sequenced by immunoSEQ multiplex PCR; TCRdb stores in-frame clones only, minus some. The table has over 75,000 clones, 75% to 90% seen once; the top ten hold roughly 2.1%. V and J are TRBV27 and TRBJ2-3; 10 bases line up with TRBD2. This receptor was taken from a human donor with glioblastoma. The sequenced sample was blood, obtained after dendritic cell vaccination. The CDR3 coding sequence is TGTGCCAGCAGTACTGGGCTAGCGGGAGCAGATACGCAGTATTTT. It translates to CASSTGLAGADTQYF.